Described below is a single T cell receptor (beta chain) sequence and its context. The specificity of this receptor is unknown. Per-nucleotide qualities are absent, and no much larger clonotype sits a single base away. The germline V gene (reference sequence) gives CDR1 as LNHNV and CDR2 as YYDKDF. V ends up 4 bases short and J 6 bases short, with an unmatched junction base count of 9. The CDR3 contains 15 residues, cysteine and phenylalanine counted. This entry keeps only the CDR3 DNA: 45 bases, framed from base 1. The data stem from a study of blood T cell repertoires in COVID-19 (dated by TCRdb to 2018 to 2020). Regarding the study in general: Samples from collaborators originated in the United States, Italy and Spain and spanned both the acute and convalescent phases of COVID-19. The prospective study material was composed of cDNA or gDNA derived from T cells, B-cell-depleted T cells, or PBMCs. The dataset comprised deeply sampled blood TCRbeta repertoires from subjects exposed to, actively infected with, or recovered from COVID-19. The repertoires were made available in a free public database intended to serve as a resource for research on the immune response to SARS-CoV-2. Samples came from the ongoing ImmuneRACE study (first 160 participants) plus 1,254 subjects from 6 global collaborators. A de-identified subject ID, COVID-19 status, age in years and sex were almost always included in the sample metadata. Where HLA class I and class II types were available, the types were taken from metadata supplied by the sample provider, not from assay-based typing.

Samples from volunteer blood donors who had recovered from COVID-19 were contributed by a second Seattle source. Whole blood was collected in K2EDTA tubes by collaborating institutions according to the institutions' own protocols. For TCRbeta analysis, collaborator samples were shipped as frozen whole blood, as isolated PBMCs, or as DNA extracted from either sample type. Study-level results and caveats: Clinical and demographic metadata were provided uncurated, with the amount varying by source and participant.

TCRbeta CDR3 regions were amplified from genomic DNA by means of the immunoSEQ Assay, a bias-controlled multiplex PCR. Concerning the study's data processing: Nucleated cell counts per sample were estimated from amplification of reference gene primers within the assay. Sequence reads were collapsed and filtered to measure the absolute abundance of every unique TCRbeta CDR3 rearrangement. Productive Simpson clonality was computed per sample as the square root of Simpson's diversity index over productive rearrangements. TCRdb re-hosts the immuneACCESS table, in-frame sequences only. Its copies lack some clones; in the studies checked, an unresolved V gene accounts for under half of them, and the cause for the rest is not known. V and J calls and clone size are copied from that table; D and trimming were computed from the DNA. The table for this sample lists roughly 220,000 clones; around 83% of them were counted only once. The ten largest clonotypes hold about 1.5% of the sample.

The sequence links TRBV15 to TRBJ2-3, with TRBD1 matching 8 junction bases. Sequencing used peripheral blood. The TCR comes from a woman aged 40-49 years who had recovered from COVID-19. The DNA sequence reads TGTGCCACCAGCACCCCGCAGGGGGCAAGGGATACGCAGTATTTT. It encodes CATSTPQGARDTQYF.